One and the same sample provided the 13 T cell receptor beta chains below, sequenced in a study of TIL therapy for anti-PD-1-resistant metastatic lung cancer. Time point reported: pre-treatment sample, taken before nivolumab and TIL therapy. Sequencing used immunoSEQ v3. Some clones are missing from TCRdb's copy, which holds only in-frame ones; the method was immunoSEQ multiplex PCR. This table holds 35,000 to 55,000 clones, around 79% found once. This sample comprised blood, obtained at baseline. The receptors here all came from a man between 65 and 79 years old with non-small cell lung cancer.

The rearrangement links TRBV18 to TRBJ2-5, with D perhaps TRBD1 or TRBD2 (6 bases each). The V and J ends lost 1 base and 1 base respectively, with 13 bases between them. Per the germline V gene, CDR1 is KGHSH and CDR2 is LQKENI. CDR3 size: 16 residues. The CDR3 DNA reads TGTGCCAGCTCACCACTCATTGGAGGGGGCCAAGAGACCCAGTACTTC. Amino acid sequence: CASSPLIGGGQETQYF.

The CDR3 loop is CASSVDEWTSRDTQYF. The CDR3 nucleotides read TGTGCCAGCAGCGTAGATGAGTGGACTAGCAGGGATACGCAGTATTTT. This sequence joins TRBV9 and TRBJ2-3; 8 bases line up with TRBD2. Losses at the gene ends were 0 bases for V and 6 bases for J; bases not matched to a gene: 9. The CDR3 has 16 amino acids. Germline V gene sequence: CDR1 SGDLS, CDR2 YYNGEE.

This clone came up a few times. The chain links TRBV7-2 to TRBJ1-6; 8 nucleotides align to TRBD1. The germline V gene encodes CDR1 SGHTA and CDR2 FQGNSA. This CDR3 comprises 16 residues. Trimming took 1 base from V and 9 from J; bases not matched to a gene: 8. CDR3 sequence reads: CASSLVGTGGSSPLHF. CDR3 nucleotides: TGTGCCAGCAGCTTAGTGGGGACAGGAGGGAGTTCACCCCTCCACTTT.

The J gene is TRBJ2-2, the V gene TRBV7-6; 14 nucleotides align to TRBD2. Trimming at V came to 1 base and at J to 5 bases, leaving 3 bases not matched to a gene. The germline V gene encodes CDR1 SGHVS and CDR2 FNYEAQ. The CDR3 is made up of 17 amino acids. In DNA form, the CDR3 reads TGTGCCAGCAGCTTAGAGGGACTAGCGGGAGCTACCGGGGAGCTGTTTTTT. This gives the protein CASSLEGLAGATGELFF.

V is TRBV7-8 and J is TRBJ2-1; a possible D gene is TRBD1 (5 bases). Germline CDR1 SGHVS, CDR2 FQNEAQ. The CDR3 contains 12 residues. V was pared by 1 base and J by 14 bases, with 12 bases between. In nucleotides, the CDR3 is TGTGCCAGCAGCTTAGAGGGGCCTAGAAAGTTCTTC. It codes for CASSLEGPRKFF.

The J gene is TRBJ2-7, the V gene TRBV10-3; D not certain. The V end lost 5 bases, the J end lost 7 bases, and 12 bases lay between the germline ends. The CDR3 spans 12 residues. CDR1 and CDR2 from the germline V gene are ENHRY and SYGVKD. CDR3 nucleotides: TGTGCCATCAGTCTAGACGGCGGAGAGCAGTACTTC. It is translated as CAISLDGGEQYF.

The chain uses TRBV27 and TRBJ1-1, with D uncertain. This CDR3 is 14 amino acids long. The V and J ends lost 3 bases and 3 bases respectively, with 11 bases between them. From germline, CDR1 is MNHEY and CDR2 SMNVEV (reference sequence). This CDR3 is CASSFLGRDTEAFF. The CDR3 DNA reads TGTGCCAGCAGTTTCTTGGGGAGGGACACTGAAGCTTTCTTT.

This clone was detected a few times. This CDR3 reads CASSVRHTRGFHFNEQYF. CDR3 nucleotides: TGTGCCAGCAGCGTAAGGCATACTCGGGGGTTTCACTTCAACGAGCAGTACTTC. The V and J genes are TRBV14 and TRBJ2-7; a weak D match, TRBD2 (6 bases). This CDR3 comprises 18 residues. Per germline, CDR1 SGHDN and CDR2 FVKESK. V lost 5 bases and J lost 5, with 28 bases in between.

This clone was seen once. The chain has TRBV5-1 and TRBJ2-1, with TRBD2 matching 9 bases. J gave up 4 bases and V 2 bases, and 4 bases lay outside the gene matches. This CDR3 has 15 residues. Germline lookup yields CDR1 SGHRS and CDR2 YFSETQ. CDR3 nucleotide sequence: TGCGCCAGCAGCTTCGTGACTAGCGGTTACAATGAGCAGTTCTTC. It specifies CASSFVTSGYNEQFF.

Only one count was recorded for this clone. CDR3 in DNA: TGTGCCAGCAGTGAAGGCGTCGCAGCTTACAATGAGCAGTTCTTC. Residues: CASSEGVAAYNEQFF. The chain couples TRBV6-1 to TRBJ2-1; D remains ambiguous. V was pared by 1 base and J by 4 bases, with 11 bases between. Germline V CDR1 and CDR2: MNHNS, SASEGT. The CDR3 runs 15 residues.

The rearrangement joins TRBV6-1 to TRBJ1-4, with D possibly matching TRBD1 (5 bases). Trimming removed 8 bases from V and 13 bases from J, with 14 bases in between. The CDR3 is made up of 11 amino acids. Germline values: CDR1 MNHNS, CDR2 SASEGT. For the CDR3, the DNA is TGTGCCAGCGGGGCGGAACGCCTACTGTTTTTT. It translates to CASGAERLLFF.

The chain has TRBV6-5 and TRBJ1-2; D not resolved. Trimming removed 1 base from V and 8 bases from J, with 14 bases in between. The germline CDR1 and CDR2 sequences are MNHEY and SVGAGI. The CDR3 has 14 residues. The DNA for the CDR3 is TGTGCCAGCAGTTACTTAAGGAGGAATGGAGGCTACACCTTC. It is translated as CASSYLRRNGGYTF.

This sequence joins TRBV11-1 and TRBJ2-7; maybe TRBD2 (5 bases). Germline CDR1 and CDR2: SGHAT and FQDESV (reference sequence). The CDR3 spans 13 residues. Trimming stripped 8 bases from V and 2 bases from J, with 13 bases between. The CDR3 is CASGREAPYEQYF. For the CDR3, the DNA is TGTGCCAGCGGCCGGGAAGCACCCTACGAGCAGTACTTC.